The 27 T cell receptor beta chains in this list originate from one sample, sequenced in a study of blood T cells in healthy people across ages. Through a sample-barcoded 5' primer and a J-beta primer mix, a second PCR was run for roughly 7 to 12 cycles. One entry per CDR3 protein results from TCRdb running MiXCR on the 5' RACE reads. This sample has around 1.5 million distinct CDR3 sequences, with 42% found just once. The material sequenced was blood. The receptors shown here come from a woman younger than 35 in good health.

This clonotype was seen a handful of times. This chain links TRBV20-1 with TRBJ2-3; TRBD2 matches at 9 bases. Germline V gives CDR1 DFQATT, CDR2 SNEGSKA (reference sequence). The junction had 7 bases not matched to a gene; V was cut back by 0 bases and J by 3 bases. This CDR3 region has 16 residues. CDR3 in amino acids: CSARDIAGESTDTQYF. The CDR3 DNA reads TGCAGTGCTAGAGATATAGCGGGAGAGTCTACAGATACGCAGTATTTT.

The table lists this clonotype with a few counts. The chain has TRBV6-6 and TRBJ2-7; D gene unclear. This CDR3 contains 14 residues. CDR1 MNHNY and CDR2 SVGAGI come from the germline V gene (reference sequence). V dropped 5 bases and J dropped 4 bases, with 15 bases sitting between them. The CDR3 region is CASSKGWSAYEQYF. The DNA of the CDR3 is TGTGCCAGCAGTAAAGGGTGGTCGGCGTACGAGCAGTACTTC.

This clonotype has a count of ten or more. The chain links TRBV4-1 to TRBJ1-5; D perhaps matches TRBD1 (6 bases). The CDR3 has 13 residues. V was shortened by 4 bases and J by 6 bases, with 10 bases between the two germline ends. CDR1 and CDR2 from the germline V gene are MGHRA and YSYEKL. Here the CDR3 reads CASSPLQGQPQHF. The CDR3 region has the DNA TGCGCCAGCAGCCCCCTACAGGGTCAGCCCCAGCATTTT.

This clonotype was seen only a few times. The chain carries TRBV10-3 and TRBJ2-1; D is possibly TRBD1 (5 bases). The germline V gene encodes CDR1 ENHRY and CDR2 SYGVKD. V dropped 4 bases and J dropped 0 bases, with 25 bases sitting between them. The CDR3 is 20 amino acids. CDR3 protein: CAISGSIEPSQGSSYNEQFF. The DNA of the CDR3 is TGTGCCATCAGTGGGTCCATCGAGCCCTCTCAGGGAAGCTCCTACAATGAGCAGTTCTTC.

This clonotype was seen repeatedly, ten times or more. CDR3 sequence (DNA): TGCAGCGTTGAAATGAGCTACGAGCAGTACTTC. Translated: CSVEMSYEQYF. The chain links TRBV29-1 to TRBJ2-7; no firm D call. Germline CDR1 reads SQVTM; CDR2 reads ANQGSEA. The V gene lost 2 bases and the J gene lost 3 bases, with 5 bases spanning the gap. This CDR3 comprises 11 residues.

The chain is built from TRBV5-5 and TRBJ1-2; D not certain. The V gene's germline CDR1 is SGHKS and CDR2 YYEKEE (reference sequence). The CDR3 is made up of 13 amino acids. V dropped 0 bases and J dropped 8 bases, with 11 bases sitting between them. CDR3 nucleotide sequence: TGTGCCAGCAGCTTGGTTTTAGTAGGGGGCTACACCTTC. Translation: CASSLVLVGGYTF.

This chain joins TRBV10-1 and TRBJ2-5; D remains ambiguous. Between the trimmed V and J ends, which lost 0 bases and 0 bases, there was a span of 5 bases. The CDR3 contains 14 residues. Germline V gene sequence: CDR1 WNHNN, CDR2 SYGVQD (reference sequence). CDR3 in DNA: TGCGCCAGCAGTGAGTCCACGAACCAAGAGACCCAGTACTTC. Its protein is CASSESTNQETQYF.

The chain recombines TRBV7-2 with TRBJ1-1, with a possible D match to TRBD1 (6 bases). Trimming took 4 bases from V and 5 from J, leaving 17 bases between them. The CDR3 is 15 residues long. Germline CDR1 and CDR2: SGHTA and FQGNSA. CDR3 sequence (DNA): TGTGCCAGCAGCTCTCAGAGGGGGTTCGGTACTGAAGCTTTCTTT. It is translated as CASSSQRGFGTEAFF.

This clonotype is a singleton in its sample. The chain uses TRBV12-1 and TRBJ2-3; the D call TRBD1 from the table was never checked on the DNA. TRBV12-1 is shown as a pseudogene. This CDR3 spans 15 amino acids. The CDR3, as DNA: TGTGCCAGCAGCTTCGACCCAATCGACAGGGGTACGCAGTATTTT. Translation: CASSFDPIDRGTQYF.

The chain joins TRBV20-1 to TRBJ2-1; no clear D. The CDR3 extends over 12 amino acids. The germline V gene encodes CDR1 DFQATT and CDR2 SNEGSKA (reference sequence). Trimming shortened V by 6 bases and J by 8 bases, and 14 bases separated the two germline ends. The CDR3 is CSAPVPGYEQFF. The CDR3 DNA follows: TGCAGTGCCCCTGTTCCTGGGTATGAGCAGTTCTTC.

In regard to this clonotype: A much larger clonotype is one base distant, so this may be a read error. V gene TRBV28 combines with J gene TRBJ2-7; D may match TRBD1 or TRBD2 (5 bases each). V dropped 4 bases and J dropped 3 bases, with 10 bases sitting between them. The CDR3 has 13 residues. CDR1 is MDHEN and CDR2 is SYDVKM in the germline V gene. The CDR3: CASSYGAFYEQYF. The CDR3 coding sequence is TGTGCCAGCAGTTACGGGGCCTTCTACGAGCAGTACTTC. The whole variable domain, remainder taken from reference TRBV28 and TRBJ2-7, is DVKVTQSSRYLVKRTGEKVFLECVQDMDHENMFWYRQDPGLGLRLIYFSYDVKMKEKGDIPEGYSVSREKKERFSLILESASTNQTSMYLCASSYGAFYEQYFGPGTRLTVT.

A few counts support this clonotype. J is TRBJ2-7 and V is TRBV10-3; no reliable D call. CDR3 length: 16 amino acids. Germline CDR1 and CDR2: ENHRY and SYGVKD. Trimming shortened V by 0 bases and J by 4 bases, and 16 bases separated the two germline ends. This chain's CDR3 is CAISESPGRAGYEQYF. In DNA, the CDR3 is TGTGCCATCAGTGAGTCTCCCGGACGGGCTGGGTACGAGCAGTACTTC.

As for this clonotype: A read error may be the cause here, since a much bigger clone is one base away. The V gene is TRBV29-1, the J gene TRBJ2-3, with D possibly being TRBD2 (6 bases). This CDR3 contains 13 residues. V was shortened by 5 bases and J by 10 bases, with 19 bases between the two germline ends. Germline-derived CDR1 and CDR2 are SQVTM and ANQGSEA. The CDR3 nucleotides are TGCAGCGTTTTTAGTATGGCCGGGACTTCGCAGTATTTT. Residues: CSVFSMAGTSQYF.

The V call is TRBV27, the J call TRBJ1-2, with TRBD1 as a possible D gene (6 bases). CDR3 length: 14 amino acids. V was trimmed by 9 bases and J by 8 bases, leaving 22 bases between them. From germline, CDR1 is MNHEY and CDR2 SMNVEV (reference sequence). In nucleotides, the CDR3 is TGTGCCAGTAGCCTCCCGGGGGGGCAGAGCGGCTACACCTTC. Protein product: CASSLPGGQSGYTF.

V is TRBV5-1 and J is TRBJ2-5, with D maybe TRBD1 (6 bases). V was shortened by 4 bases and J by 0 bases, with 16 bases between the two germline ends. In germline, CDR1 is SGHRS, CDR2 YFSETQ. The CDR3 contains 16 residues. CDR3 sequence reads: CASSGSGTPYQETQYF. DNA of the CDR3: TGCGCCAGCAGCGGGTCCGGGACACCGTACCAAGAGACCCAGTACTTC.

The chain is built from TRBV5-1 and TRBJ2-1, with D possibly called TRBD1 or TRBD2 (6 bases each). V was cut by 4 bases and J by 2 bases, with 13 bases left in between. The germline gives CDR1 SGHRS, CDR2 YFSETQ. The CDR3 is 15 amino acids. Written as DNA, the CDR3 is TGCGCCAGCAGCACCACAGGGAGGCCCTACAATGAGCAGTTCTTC. Protein sequence: CASSTTGRPYNEQFF.

This chain uses TRBV5-1 with TRBJ2-2; TRBD1 aligns across 7 bases. The CDR3 is 15 residues long. Germline V gene lookup returns CDR1 SGHRS and CDR2 YFSETQ. The trim removed 2 bases at V and 9 bases at J, leaving 10 bases unmatched. The DNA for the CDR3 is TGCGCCAGCAGCTTTTTAGGGGGCTGGACCCGGGAGCTGTTTTTT. Translation gives CASSFLGGWTRELFF.

V is TRBV7-9 and J is TRBJ2-7; 16 nucleotides agree with TRBD2. This CDR3 comprises 17 residues. J was trimmed by 0 bases and V by 6 bases; bases with no gene match: 5. Germline assignment: CDR1 SEHNR and CDR2 FQNEAQ (reference sequence). The CDR3 loop is CASRPGLAGGYSYEQYF. CDR3 coding DNA: TGTGCCAGCAGACCGGGACTAGCGGGAGGGTACTCCTACGAGCAGTACTTC. The full variable domain, rest sourced from reference TRBV7-9 and TRBJ2-7, is DTGVSQNPRHKITKRGQNVTFRCDPISEHNRLYWYRQTLGQGPEFLTYFQNEAQLEKSRLLSDRFSAERPKGSFSTLEIQRTEQGDSAMYLCASRPGLAGGYSYEQYFGPGTRLTVT.

The chain carries TRBV5-1 and TRBJ2-5, with D perhaps given as TRBD1 or TRBD2 (5 bases each). The CDR3 runs 19 residues. V was pared by 1 base and J by 4 bases, with 26 bases between. Looked up from germline, CDR1 is SGHRS and CDR2 is YFSETQ. In nucleotides, the CDR3 is TGCGCCAGCAGCTTGCCTTTCGTCGCACGGACCCCCGGGGCAGAGACCCAGTACTTC. This codes for CASSLPFVARTPGAETQYF.

V and J are TRBV12-3 or TRBV12-4 and TRBJ2-1; 12 bases match TRBD2. This CDR3 is built from 16 residues. After removal of 3 bases from V and 7 bases from J, the junction contained 7 bases not matched to a gene. Here the CDR3 reads CASSFKMLAGGNEQFF. CDR3 DNA: TGTGCCAGCAGTTTTAAAATGCTAGCGGGAGGGAATGAGCAGTTCTTC.

The chain joins TRBV10-3 to TRBJ2-3; possible D gene TRBD1, 7 bases. Per germline, CDR1 ENHRY and CDR2 SYGVKD. Trimming pared 10 bases from V and 4 bases from J, leaving 15 bases between. This CDR3 is 13 amino acids long. The CDR3 sequence: CATAGQKADTQYF. CDR3 DNA sequence: TGTGCCACCGCGGGACAGAAGGCAGATACGCAGTATTTT.

The chain has TRBV6-2 or TRBV6-3 and TRBJ1-1; D uncertain. Per the germline V gene, CDR1 is MNHEY and CDR2 is SVGEGT. V was trimmed by 2 bases and J by 5 bases, leaving 12 bases between them. The CDR3 is made up of 14 amino acids. Here the CDR3 reads CASSYGWGRTEAFF. CDR3 sequence (DNA): TGTGCCAGCAGTTACGGGTGGGGTAGGACTGAAGCTTTCTTT.

The chain is built from TRBV7-8 and TRBJ2-3, with D possibly TRBD2 on 6 matching bases. CDR3 length: 15 amino acids. The germline V gene has CDR1 SGHVS and CDR2 FQNEAQ. V was trimmed by 6 bases and J by 2 bases, leaving 15 bases between them. This CDR3 reads CASRLTRSPTDTQYF. The DNA for the CDR3 is TGTGCCAGCAGGTTGACTAGGTCTCCCACAGATACGCAGTATTTT.

The sample holds one count of this clonotype. This chain links TRBV7-2 with TRBJ2-7, with D hard to call. In germline, CDR1 is SGHTA, CDR2 FQGNSA. CDR3 length: 13 residues. Trimming took off 8 bases at V and 7 bases at J, with 18 bases between the two ends. CDR3 in amino acids: CASGPRSFSEQYF. The CDR3 DNA follows: TGTGCCAGCGGGCCACGTAGTTTCAGTGAGCAGTACTTC. The variable domain in full, with the rest retrieved from reference TRBV7-2 and TRBJ2-7, is GAGVSQSPSNKVTEKGKDVELRCDPISGHTALYWYRQSLGQGLEFLIYFQGNSAPDKSGLPSDRFSAERTGGSVSTLTIQRTQQEDSAVYLCASGPRSFSEQYFGPGTRLTVT.

The chain employs TRBV2 and TRBJ2-4; D not resolved. The V gene lost 6 bases and the J gene lost 0 bases, with 12 bases spanning the gap. The CDR3 totals 15 residues. Germline V gene lookup returns CDR1 SNHLY and CDR2 FYNNEI. Written as DNA, the CDR3 is TGTGCCAGCAGCATCCAGGATTTAGCCAAAAACATTCAGTACTTC. Translation gives CASSIQDLAKNIQYF.

This clonotype was observed a handful of times. V usage is TRBV12-3 or TRBV12-4 and J usage is TRBJ1-2; no clear D gene. V was shortened by 3 bases and J by 4 bases, with 18 bases between the two germline ends. The CDR3 is 16 residues long. DNA of the CDR3: TGTGCCAGCAGTTTTGATCGGGGAACGGGGTTCTATGGCTACACCTTC. Residues: CASSFDRGTGFYGYTF.

This clonotype appeared a few times. The chain employs TRBV25-1 and TRBJ2-1; D possibly corresponds to TRBD1 (5 bases). V lost 7 bases to trimming and J lost 10 bases, with 14 bases between them. This CDR3 comprises 12 residues. CDR1 and CDR2 (germline): MGHDK, SYGVNS. Here the CDR3 DNA reads TGTGCCAGCAATGGGGCCCCGGACGAGCAGTTCTTC. It codes for CASNGAPDEQFF.